This record concerns one TCR beta chain sequence. Its specific antigen is unknown. There are no base qualities to consult, and no much larger clone falls within one base. The record originates from a study of radiation and T cells in renal cell carcinoma (TCRdb year 2020). Turning to the overall study: The samples were drawn from a clinical trial, where primary renal cell carcinomas were treated with 15 Gy of stereotactic body radiation therapy and then removed by nephrectomy 4 weeks afterward. In the 55 or so samples combined, some 4 million unique CDR3 nucleotide sequences were found, encoding about 2,700,000 unique CDR3 amino acid sequences. In total, 50 to 55 samples underwent TCR beta sequencing: roughly 26 tumors plus 27 peripheral blood samples. Overall results and qualifications from the work: No pretreatment tumor biopsies were available, so the baseline intratumoral presence of clonotypes could not be determined. Changes in the blood repertoire were not tracked past 4 weeks after treatment. In blood, the top tumor clonotypes increased between baseline and 2 weeks post-radiation and then shrank by 4 weeks, which suggests that tumor-resident clones expanded only transiently. Effects of radiation dose or scheduling on the TCR repertoire could not be addressed with the single-armed trial design.

The time point label for this specimen denotes: blood 2 weeks post-SBRT. Sample treatment or condition, as interpreted from the label and publication: 15 Gy SBRT to primary tumor, nephrectomy 4 weeks later. To follow tumor-enriched clonotypes, peripheral blood was collected serially from radiation-treated patients at baseline and again at 2 weeks and 4 weeks after SBRT. Every patient's renal cell carcinoma showed clear cell pathology. The QIAamp DNA Blood Mini Kit (Qiagen) was used to prepare genomic DNA for TCR sequencing. The analyses included only samples that passed all quality control checks. The immunoSEQ kit was used, according to the manufacturer's recommendations, to generate TCR beta libraries from genomic DNA. To prepare the libraries, a first multiplex PCR with proprietary primers was run, followed by a second PCR that added unique barcodes, and a bead cleanup was done after each round. A kit-provided positive control reaction and a negative control reaction were included in every sample batch. The final libraries were assessed on an Agilent 4200 TapeStation D1000 ScreenTape, pooled by volume, and quantified by qPCR. Sequencing ran on an Illumina NextSeq500 with a MidOutput 150-cycle cartridge, using 156 Read1 and 15 Index1 cycles with kit custom primers. The pooled library was loaded at 0.8 to 1 pM, and about 20% PhiX control was spiked in. From the authors' description of their analysis: Vendor-processed data were analyzed in R, with a clonotype defined as all T cells sharing the same CDR3 nucleotide sequence. For clone abundance analyses, frequencies were normalized to the 10,000 most abundant clones per sample. Public T cell clones, which averaged fewer than five per sample, were removed prior to analysis. An abundance difference of at least 32-fold between compartments was the criterion for calling clonotypes tumor-enriched or baseline blood-enriched. A beta-binomial differential abundance model was used to identify clonotypes that expanded or contracted between blood time points. Tumor-blood repertoire similarity was measured with the Baroni-Urbani and Buser coefficient, and group comparisons used two-tailed Wilcoxon tests in R. Held by TCRdb, this immuneACCESS table contains in-frame sequences only and omits some clones. Under half of the omission traces to an unresolved V gene where checked; the cause of the rest is unknown. That table furnishes V, J and clone size, whereas the DNA furnished D and trimming. Recorded for this sample are 100,000 to 150,000 clones; around 81% of them occurred a single time. Jointly, the top ten make up approximately 5% of the sample.

Counted from cysteine to phenylalanine, this CDR3 has 21 amino acids. The retained sequence is limited to the CDR3, 63 bases, with the frame set at the first base. V is reduced by 0 bases and J by 7 bases, leaving a spacing of 32 bases between them. From the germline V gene, CDR1 is SGDLS and CDR2 is YYNGEE. The chain is encoded by TRBV9 joined to TRBJ2-1, and TRBD2 may be the D gene, going by 6 matching bases. Here the sequenced sample was blood, taken from a patient whose treatment included radiotherapy and nephrectomy. This receptor was obtained from a man aged 45 to 65 with renal cell carcinoma. In nucleotide form, the sequence is TGTGCCAGCAGCGTAGTTCTGAAGAGAACGGGAGTCGGGCGATCCCAGAATGAGCAGTTCTTC. This codes for CASSVVLKRTGVGRSQNEQFF.